The table lists the clone carrying this TCR beta chain with a few counts. The antigen is unknown. The sample originates from a study of identical twins. The CDR3 is made up of 15 amino acids. The J segment lost 5 bases and the V segment lost 0 bases, leaving 6 bases of the junction unmatched. The germline CDR1 and CDR2 sequences are SGHRS and YFSETQ. TCRdb ran MiXCR on the 5' RACE reads and lists one entry per CDR3 protein. This table holds roughly 710,000 distinct CDR3 sequences, 6% to 6.5% found once. Study results and limitations: For out-of-frame alpha sequences shared by twins, low generation probability was in excess.

The chain carries TRBV5-1 and TRBJ2-5, with 8 bases that match TRBD1. The clonotype originates from a man between 18 and 29 years old in good health. The sequencing sample was made of naive T cells sorted from blood. CDR3 bases: TGCGCCAGCAGCTTGGCCAGGACAGGGTGGGAGACCCAGTACTTC. Protein product: CASSLARTGWETQYF. The full variable domain, completed using reference TRBV5-1 and TRBJ2-5, is KAGVTQTPRYLIKTRGQQVTLSCSPISGHRSVSWYQQTPGQGLQFLFEYFSETQRNKGNFPGRFSGRQFSNSRSEMNVSTLELGDSALYLCASSLARTGWETQYFGPGTRLLVL.